This paragraph covers one T cell receptor beta chain sequence. The target antigen is unknown. In the multiple sclerosis control group, patients were treatment-naive and had stable or active relapsing-remitting disease. Negative isolation was used for CD8+ and CD4+ T cells and FACS enrichment for TEMRA cells. These data originate in a study of CD8 T cells in Susac syndrome. Study-wide points: The study recognized that its TCR sequencing and HLA analysis covered a relatively small number of individuals.

The CDR3 has 16 amino acids. J gave up 7 bases and V 5 bases, and 15 bases lay outside the gene matches. Germline V gene lookup returns CDR1 SGHNT and CDR2 YYREEE (reference sequence). When the RNA was reverse transcribed, random hexamers were used with an input of 0.5 to 1 ug. TCR beta CDR3 was amplified by immunoSEQ covering 54 Vbeta and 13 Jbeta. One entry per CDR3 protein results from TCRdb running MiXCR on the immunoSEQ multiplex PCR reads. In the table there are 150,000 to 200,000 distinct CDR3 sequences, roughly 94% of which are singletons. This chain joins TRBV5-4 and TRBJ2-7, with 10 bases that match TRBD1. The sequencing input was CD4+ T cells from PBMCs. This TCR derives from a human donor with multiple sclerosis. The CDR3 is CASSFETGTGVGEQYF. Written as DNA, the CDR3 is TGTGCCAGCAGTTTCGAGACCGGGACAGGGGTTGGAGAGCAGTACTTC.